Shown below are 17 T cell receptor beta chains from a single sample sequenced in a study of control samples from healthy donors and cancer patients. Profiling relied on immunoSEQ multiplex PCR, and the TCRdb table lists in-frame clones only, not all of them. Among approximately 100,000 clones listed, approximately 90% were seen once. The sequencing input was blood. The receptors originated from a human donor in good health. The donor label of this sample is uncertain.

V is TRBV5-1 and J is TRBJ1-2; 7 bases align to TRBD1. From germline, CDR1 is SGHRS and CDR2 YFSETQ. CDR3 length: 15 residues. Trimming at V came to 2 bases and at J to 3 bases, leaving 7 bases not matched to a gene. DNA of the CDR3: TGCGCCAGCAGCTTCGCCACAGGGGCGGACTATGGCTACACCTTC. This sequence encodes CASSFATGADYGYTF.

In this sample, this clone turned up a few times. The rearrangement uses TRBV6-2 or TRBV6-3 and TRBJ2-1; 7 bases map to TRBD1. With 6 bases clipped from V and 4 bases from J, the junction kept 9 bases outside the gene matches. The length of the CDR3 is 15 residues. In germline, CDR1 is MNHEY, CDR2 SVGEGT. CDR3 DNA: TGTGCCAGCAGCTCCGGGGACAGAGTATACAATGAGCAGTTCTTC. This translates into CASSSGDRVYNEQFF.

This chain connects TRBV6-5 to TRBJ2-3; a weak D match, TRBD2 (5 bases). The CDR3 is 13 amino acids. V dropped 6 bases and J dropped 6 bases, with 13 bases sitting between them. Germline CDR1 MNHEY, CDR2 SVGAGI. The CDR3 DNA follows: TGTGCCAGCAGCAGAGGAGGCCGGGATACGCAGTATTTT. It encodes CASSRGGRDTQYF.

Written as DNA, the CDR3 is TGTGCCAGCTCAAGTGCGGAGGGGATTTGGAATGAGCAGTTCTTC. It specifies CASSSAEGIWNEQFF. The rearrangement uses TRBV18 and TRBJ2-1; a weak D match, TRBD2 (6 bases). The germline V gene encodes CDR1 KGHSH and CDR2 LQKENI. The CDR3 is 15 residues long. V was pared by 5 bases and J by 7 bases, with 18 bases between.

There are a few counts of this clone. The chain recombines TRBV19 with TRBJ1-2; TRBD1 aligns across 10 bases. With V trimmed by 7 bases and J by 8 bases, 13 bases remained unmatched. The CDR3 totals 15 residues. Germline values: CDR1 LNHDA, CDR2 SQIVND (reference sequence). The CDR3 is CASKPYWTGGGGYTF. For the CDR3, the DNA is TGTGCCAGTAAACCTTATTGGACAGGGGGAGGCGGCTACACCTTC.

V is TRBV3-1 (or the pseudogene TRBV3-2) and J is TRBJ1-5; a possible D gene is TRBD1 (6 bases). The CDR3 runs to 14 residues. With 4 bases removed from V and 3 bases from J, the gap between germline ends came to 10 bases. Germline V lookup: CDR1 LGHDT, CDR2 YNNKEL (reference sequence). This CDR3 is CASSRGTSNQPQHF. The CDR3 DNA reads TGTGCCAGCAGCCGTGGGACATCCAATCAGCCCCAGCATTTT.

Turning to this clone: A read error may produce the germline difference seen at one junction end. The rearrangement uses TRBV6-4 and TRBJ1-2; 7 bases map to TRBD1. Per germline, CDR1 MRHNA and CDR2 SNTAGT. The CDR3 is made up of 13 amino acids. The CDR3 DNA follows: TGTGCCAGCAGTACAGGGGATAACTCTGGCTACACCTTC. Translated, it gives CASSTGDNSGYTF.

The J gene is TRBJ2-6, the V gene TRBV9; D uncertain. CDR1 and CDR2 (germline): SGDLS, YYNGEE. This CDR3 spans 16 amino acids. Deletions cut 0 bases from V and 2 bases from J, with 9 bases between. CDR3 nucleotides: TGTGCCAGCAGCGTAGCTTGGGCTACTGGGGCCAACGTCCTGACTTTC. Amino acids: CASSVAWATGANVLTF. Full variable domain (rest looked up from reference TRBV9 and TRBJ2-6): DSGVTQTPKHLITATGQRVTLRCSPRSGDLSVYWYQQSLDQGLQFLIQYYNGEERAKGNILERFSAQQFPDLHSELNLSSLELGDSALYFCASSVAWATGANVLTFGAGSRLTVL.

This clone appeared a single time. The chain links TRBV7-9 to TRBJ1-3, with 7 nucleotides matching TRBD1. The trim removed 5 bases at V and 1 base at J, leaving 2 bases unmatched. CDR3 length: 14 residues. Germline V gene data show CDR1 as SEHNR and CDR2 as FQNEAQ (reference sequence). The CDR3, as DNA: TGTGCCAGCAGCCGGGACAGTTCTGGAAACACCATATATTTT. This translates into CASSRDSSGNTIYF.

This chain uses TRBV5-4 with TRBJ2-3, with 9 bases identical to TRBD1. The CDR3 is 16 amino acids. Germline V gives CDR1 SGHNT, CDR2 YYREEE (reference sequence). V gave up 0 bases and J gave up 4 bases; unmatched junction bases: 6. The CDR3 reads CASSLGNTGGADTQYF. In DNA form, the CDR3 reads TGTGCCAGCAGCTTGGGAAATACAGGGGGCGCAGATACGCAGTATTTT.

The chain carries TRBV27 and TRBJ1-6; maybe TRBD1 (6 bases). The germline V and J ends were trimmed by 5 bases and 11 bases, with 13 bases remaining between them. Germline CDR1 reads MNHEY; CDR2 reads SMNVEV (reference sequence). The CDR3 extends over 13 amino acids. CDR3 in DNA: TGTGCCAGCAGTGAAGGGGGGTATGCACCCCTCCACTTT. Encoded protein: CASSEGGYAPLHF.

The chain recombines TRBV27 with TRBJ2-4; TRBD2 matches 8 bases. The CDR3 has 17 amino acids. The germline CDR1 and CDR2 sequences are MNHEY and SMNVEV (reference sequence). Trimming cost V 2 bases and J 0 bases; bases outside gene matches: 6. The CDR3 coding sequence is TGTGCCAGCAGTTTAGGTAGCGGGGAGCTAGCCAAAAACATTCAGTACTTC. Its protein product is CASSLGSGELAKNIQYF.

The chain employs TRBV7-2 and TRBJ1-4, with D possibly matching TRBD1 (5 bases). Trimming removed 3 bases at V and 10 bases at J, with 15 bases between. The CDR3 has 14 amino acids. Germline assignment: CDR1 SGHTA and CDR2 FQGNSA. CDR3: CASSLGEAHGKLFF. As DNA, the CDR3 is TGTGCCAGCAGCTTGGGGGAGGCCCATGGAAAACTGTTTTTT.

The chain has TRBV11-3 and TRBJ2-1; 11 bases line up with TRBD2. The length of the CDR3 is 17 residues. Germline V gene lookup returns CDR1 SGHNT and CDR2 YENEEA. With V trimmed by 1 base and J by 2 bases, 4 bases remained unmatched. The CDR3 DNA reads as TGTGCCAGCAGCTTAGCTCTAGCGGGGGGAGCCTACAATGAGCAGTTCTTC. Translated: CASSLALAGGAYNEQFF.

Only one count was recorded for this clone. The rearrangement joins TRBV15 to TRBJ1-2; possibly TRBD1 for D (6 bases). Trimming stripped 1 base from V and 6 bases from J, with 18 bases between. This CDR3 contains 16 residues. Germline CDR1 reads LNHNV; CDR2 reads YYDKDF (reference sequence). The DNA for the CDR3 is TGTGCCACCAGCAGAGGATTCCCGGACAGAGAACATGGCTACACCTTC. It codes for CATSRGFPDREHGYTF.

V usage is TRBV7-9 and J usage is TRBJ1-4, with D uncertain. This CDR3 spans 14 amino acids. V gave up 2 bases and J gave up 8 bases, with 12 bases separating them. Germline V gene sequence: CDR1 SEHNR, CDR2 FQNEAQ (reference sequence). The CDR3 DNA reads as TGTGCCAGCAGCTTATGGCAGGTTGGCGAAAAACTGTTTTTT. It specifies CASSLWQVGEKLFF. The entire variable domain, with the rest obtained from reference TRBV7-9 and TRBJ1-4, is as follows: DTGVSQNPRHKITKRGQNVTFRCDPISEHNRLYWYRQTLGQGPEFLTYFQNEAQLEKSRLLSDRFSAERPKGSFSTLEIQRTEQGDSAMYLCASSLWQVGEKLFFGSGTQLSVL.

The chain couples TRBV21-1 to TRBJ2-7; the DNA was not used to check the table's D call, TRBD2. TRBV21-1 is noted as a pseudogene. The CDR3 sequence is 14 residues long. CDR3 bases: TGTGCCAGCAGGCGAGCGGATTACTCCTACGAGCAGTACTTC. Its translation is CASRRADYSYEQYF.